Shown below are 3 T cell receptor beta chains from a single sample sequenced in a study of CD8+CD57+ T cells in acquired aplastic anemia. According to the study, genomic DNA was the template for TCR beta VDJ and CDR3 profiling. In TCRdb, the reads were re-called with MiXCR into one record per CDR3 protein. The data show hundreds of thousands of distinct CDR3 sequences, with about 70% seen just once and less than 4% held by the top ten. The source material was sorted CD4+, CD8+, or CD8+CD57+ T cells (not recorded which) from PBMCs. The source of these receptors is a human donor in good health, serving as a control.

This chain connects TRBV11-2 to TRBJ2-1; D is undetermined. CDR3 length: 13 residues. Germline CDR1 reads SGHAT; CDR2 reads FQNNGV. Trimming left V 1 base short and J 9 bases short, with 10 bases between. CDR3 residues: CASSLASAGEQFF. CDR3 DNA sequence: TGTGCCAGCAGCTTAGCGTCGGCAGGTGAGCAGTTCTTC.

The chain carries TRBV20-1 and TRBJ1-2; D is perhaps TRBD1 (5 bases). The germline gives CDR1 DFQATT, CDR2 SNEGSKA (reference sequence). The CDR3 has 13 amino acids. Trimming left V 1 base short and J 7 bases short, with 13 bases between. CDR3 in DNA: TGCAGTGCTAGAGGGCGCAGGGCTAGTGGCTACACCTTC. This gives the protein CSARGRRASGYTF.

The rearrangement joins TRBV14 to TRBJ2-7, with 7 bases identical to TRBD2. Germline assignment: CDR1 SGHDN and CDR2 FVKESK. The CDR3 runs to 13 residues. The V and J ends lost 6 bases and 9 bases, in that order; junction bases with no gene match: 11. The CDR3 nucleotides are TGTGCCAGCAGTGTGGGGGAGGGGCGGGGGCAGTACTTC. This translates into CASSVGEGRGQYF.